These 20 T cell receptor beta chains were sequenced from one sample in a study of blood T cell repertoires in COVID-19. Using immunoSEQ multiplex PCR, the repertoire was profiled, and TCRdb retains in-frame clones only, with some absent. The repertoire consists of approximately 100,000 clones, with approximately 80% occurring once and the leading ten covering 9.5% to 15%. Sequenced sample: peripheral blood. Every receptor here comes from a human donor in a cohort sampled during active COVID-19.

The rearrangement links TRBV19 to TRBJ2-7, with 7 bases fitting TRBD1. J lost 11 bases, V lost 6 bases, and 10 bases had no gene match. The CDR3 runs 12 residues. CDR1 is LNHDA and CDR2 is SQIVND in the germline V gene (reference sequence). The CDR3 reads CASRDQQGWEYF. CDR3 nucleotides: TGTGCCAGTAGAGACCAACAGGGGTGGGAGTACTTC.

V gene TRBV5-1 combines with J gene TRBJ2-2; 8 bases match TRBD2. Germline V gene sequence: CDR1 SGHRS, CDR2 YFSETQ. There are 16 residues in the CDR3. The junction had 11 bases not matched to a gene; V was cut back by 4 bases and J by 6 bases. Here the CDR3 DNA reads TGCGCCAGCAGCCCGCGCTCTACGGGGGGGGCCGGGGAGCTGTTTTTT. Translating gives CASSPRSTGGAGELFF.

This chain joins TRBV7-3 and TRBJ2-1; TRBD1 matches at 7 bases. V was pared by 4 bases and J by 6 bases, with 6 bases of the junction left unmatched. Looked up from germline, CDR1 is SGHTA and CDR2 is FQGTGA. The CDR3 has 14 amino acids. The CDR3 region has the DNA TGTGCCAGCAGCTCGACAGGGTTGGGCAATGAGCAGTTCTTC. This encodes CASSSTGLGNEQFF.

CDR3 coding DNA: TGTGCCAGCAGGACAGGGTTGGGCAATCAGCCCCAGCATTTT. Protein product: CASRTGLGNQPQHF. The chain joins TRBV27 to TRBJ1-5, with TRBD1 matching 7 bases. The CDR3 spans 14 residues. Germline CDR1 is MNHEY and CDR2 is SMNVEV (reference sequence). V was clipped by 6 bases and J by 2 bases; unmatched bases: 4.

This clone occurred a few times. The chain uses TRBV18 and TRBJ2-7; D ambiguous. V was cut by 2 bases and J by 4 bases, with 12 bases left in between. This CDR3 contains 14 residues. The germline gives CDR1 KGHSH, CDR2 LQKENI. CDR3 DNA sequence: TGTGCCAGCTCACCATCTCCGATCCTATACGAGCAGTACTTC. Amino acid sequence: CASSPSPILYEQYF. The complete variable domain, with remaining parts taken from reference TRBV18 and TRBJ2-7, reads NAGVMQNPRHLVRRRGQEARLRCSPMKGHSHVYWYRQLPEEGLKFMVYLQKENIIDESGMPKERFSAEFPKEGPSILRIQQVVRGDSAAYFCASSPSPILYEQYFGPGTRLTVT.

J is TRBJ1-1 and V is TRBV10-3; the D is unclear. V was trimmed by 7 bases and J by 11 bases, leaving 17 bases between them. The CDR3 is made up of 12 amino acids. In germline, CDR1 is ENHRY, CDR2 SYGVKD. The CDR3 bases are TGTGCCATCACTCCGGACGGACTGGGGGCTTTCTTT. Translated: CAITPDGLGAFF.

The gene calls are TRBV18 and TRBJ1-5; the match to TRBD1 covers 7 bases. CDR1 KGHSH and CDR2 LQKENI come from the germline V gene. J was trimmed by 3 bases and V by 5 bases; bases with no gene match: 10. The CDR3 length is 16 residues. This CDR3 is CASSAVTGQTNQPQHF. CDR3 coding DNA: TGTGCCAGCTCAGCAGTGACAGGGCAAACCAATCAGCCCCAGCATTTT.

The chain has TRBV3-1 (or the pseudogene TRBV3-2) and TRBJ1-2, with 7 positions matching TRBD1. The J segment lost 3 bases and the V segment lost 3 bases, leaving 4 bases of the junction unmatched. Germline V CDR1 and CDR2: LGHDT, YNNKEL (reference sequence). The CDR3 is made up of 14 amino acids. The CDR3 coding sequence is TGTGCCAGCAGCCACGGGACAGCTTACTATGGCTACACCTTC. Translated: CASSHGTAYYGYTF.

This chain connects TRBV12-3 or TRBV12-4 to TRBJ2-3, with D tentatively TRBD2 (6 bases). The CDR3 loop spans 13 amino acids. Between the trimmed V and J ends, which lost 6 bases and 1 base, there was a span of 8 bases. This chain's CDR3 is CASRAGRTDTQYF. The CDR3 nucleotides read TGTGCCAGCAGGGCGGGGCGCACAGATACGCAGTATTTT.

This chain links TRBV10-2 with TRBJ1-1, with 9 nucleotides matching TRBD1. With 5 bases clipped from V and 4 bases from J, the junction kept 8 bases outside the gene matches. Germline V gives CDR1 WSHSY, CDR2 SAAADI. The CDR3 extends over 15 amino acids. This chain's CDR3 is CASSIKQGAGTEAFF. The CDR3 nucleotides are TGCGCCAGCAGTATAAAACAGGGGGCAGGCACTGAAGCTTTCTTT.

The V gene is TRBV3-1 (or the pseudogene TRBV3-2), the J gene TRBJ1-2; D is unclear. Trimming cost V 2 bases and J 8 bases, with 12 bases left between them. Germline V gene data show CDR1 as LGHDT and CDR2 as YNNKEL (reference sequence). The CDR3 totals 13 residues. In DNA form, the CDR3 reads TGTGCCAGCAGCCAACCTCAGGCGAACGGCTACACCTTC. This codes for CASSQPQANGYTF.

J is TRBJ2-7 and V is TRBV2; D remains ambiguous. Germline CDR1 reads SNHLY; CDR2 reads FYNNEI. The CDR3 contains 11 residues. V gave up 8 bases and J gave up 4 bases, with 9 bases separating them. The CDR3 protein is CASSVLYEQYF. The CDR3 DNA reads TGTGCCAGCTCGGTACTGTACGAGCAGTACTTC.

The V gene is TRBV2, the J gene TRBJ2-2, with TRBD1 identical over 9 bases. V dropped 4 bases and J dropped 6; count of bases not matched to a gene: 6. The CDR3 runs to 15 residues. Germline V gene data show CDR1 as SNHLY and CDR2 as FYNNEI. The CDR3 coding sequence is TGTGCCAGCAGTGCCCGGACAGGGGTCCCCGGGGAGCTGTTTTTT. Translated: CASSARTGVPGELFF.

V gene TRBV5-1 combines with J gene TRBJ2-2; D perhaps matches TRBD2 (5 bases). Trimming shortened V by 0 bases and J by 7 bases, and 10 bases separated the two germline ends. The germline gives CDR1 SGHRS, CDR2 YFSETQ. This CDR3 has 14 amino acids. The CDR3 is CASSLVFGNGELFF. The CDR3 DNA sequence: TGCGCCAGCAGCTTGGTCTTCGGGAACGGGGAGCTGTTTTTT.

This clone has only a few counts. The CDR3 DNA sequence: TGTGCCAGCAGCTTCTCCCAACAGGGCTCAGGCTACACCTTC. It is translated as CASSFSQQGSGYTF. This chain joins TRBV7-9 and TRBJ1-2, with a possible D match to TRBD1 (6 bases). CDR1 SEHNR and CDR2 FQNEAQ come from the germline V gene (reference sequence). With 3 bases removed from V and 8 bases from J, the gap between germline ends came to 16 bases. CDR3 length equals 14 residues.

J is TRBJ1-1 and V is TRBV3-1 (or the pseudogene TRBV3-2), with 7 bases aligning to TRBD1. In germline, CDR1 is LGHDT, CDR2 YNNKEL (reference sequence). The J segment lost 5 bases and the V segment lost 1 base, leaving 7 bases of the junction unmatched. The CDR3 has 15 amino acids. The CDR3 DNA is TGTGCCAGCAGCCAAGTTACAGGGGTAGGGACTGAAGCTTTCTTT. Translated: CASSQVTGVGTEAFF.

The V call is TRBV7-3, the J call TRBJ2-2; maybe TRBD2 (6 bases). The CDR3 has 15 amino acids. V was pared by 1 base and J by 4 bases, with 10 bases between. CDR1 SGHTA and CDR2 FQGTGA come from the germline V gene. CDR3 residues: CASSLSQGGTGELFF. CDR3 coding DNA: TGTGCCAGCAGCTTAAGTCAGGGAGGCACCGGGGAGCTGTTTTTT.

V gene TRBV2 combines with J gene TRBJ2-5; 8 bases agree with TRBD2. CDR3 length: 14 amino acids. Germline loops: CDR1 SNHLY, CDR2 FYNNEI. The J segment lost 4 bases and the V segment lost 6 bases, leaving 7 bases of the junction unmatched. For the CDR3, the DNA is TGTGCCAGCAGGGAGAGCGGGGGCGGAGAGACCCAGTACTTC. Protein product: CASRESGGGETQYF.

The chain joins TRBV5-1 to TRBJ1-1; weak D call: TRBD1 (6 bases). V was trimmed by 0 bases and J by 2 bases, leaving 11 bases between them. Germline loops: CDR1 SGHRS, CDR2 YFSETQ. The CDR3 spans 15 residues. The CDR3 is CASSLALDRNTEAFF. CDR3 nucleotide sequence: TGCGCCAGCAGCTTGGCCCTGGACAGAAACACTGAAGCTTTCTTT.

This clone has more than one count but fewer than ten. The chain recombines TRBV7-6 with TRBJ1-3; perhaps TRBD1 as D (6 bases). This CDR3 contains 15 residues. CDR1 SGHVS and CDR2 FNYEAQ come from the germline V gene. V lost 3 bases to trimming and J lost 1 base, with 10 bases between them. Written as DNA, the CDR3 is TGTGCCAGCAGCTTGCGGGGGGCATCTGGAAACACCATATATTTT. Protein sequence: CASSLRGASGNTIYF.